This T cell receptor (beta chain) came from a study of regulatory T cells in long-lasting Graves disease. Points from the study as a whole: Newly diagnosed disease favored TRBV20-1 and TRBJ2-1 over persistent disease.

Time point here: newly diagnosed GD, antithyroid drugs for less than 3 months. Preparation of the TCR library used RNA extracted from PBMCs. This clonotype has a handful of counts. Its antigen is currently unknown. CDR3 length: 15 residues. CDR1 and CDR2 from the germline V gene are SNHLY and FYNNEI. The V gene lost 3 bases and the J gene lost 0 bases, with 11 bases spanning the gap. With iRepertoire HTBI primers and Arm-PCR of CDR3 regions, TCR beta libraries were built. TCRdb itself ran the multiplex PCR reads through MiXCR, one entry per CDR3 protein. The sample contains hundreds of thousands of distinct CDR3 sequences, 15% to 20% of which appear only once. These data were also reused for a study on T cells in Graves' hyperthyroidism and ophthalmopathy. As reported in that work: The TCR CDR3 was amplified in a first-round RT-PCR using the HTBI primer set. The majority of expanded thyroid clonotypes above 0.001 also appeared in blood. The model predicted ophthalmopathy a median around six months before onset.

The chain recombines TRBV2 with TRBJ2-5, with TRBD2 as a possible D gene (7 bases). The source of this sequence is a woman aged 35-60 years with Graves disease. The sequencing used peripheral blood mononuclear cells (PBMCs), collected at new diagnosis, from a patient treated with antithyroid drugs. The CDR3 loop is CASSEGGAHQETQYF. For the CDR3, the DNA is TGTGCCAGCAGTGAGGGGGGGGCCCACCAAGAGACCCAGTACTTC.